This passage covers 17 T cell receptor beta chains from one sample sequenced in a study of T cells in Graves' hyperthyroidism and ophthalmopathy. There were TCR beta CDR3 regions amplified from RNA transcripts. HTBI primers were employed in a first-round RT-PCR of the TCR CDR3. Each CDR3 protein gets one entry after TCRdb re-called the multiplex PCR reads with MiXCR. The sample has 400,000 to 500,000 distinct CDR3 sequences; under 15% are singletons. The sample consisted of blood. The origin of the receptors is a young woman with Graves' hyperthyroidism.

This clonotype occurred many times. The chain combines TRBV3-1 with TRBJ2-1; the match to TRBD1 covers 8 bases. V dropped 6 bases and J dropped 6; count of bases not matched to a gene: 13. The CDR3 extends over 16 amino acids. Germline V gene lookup returns CDR1 LGHDT and CDR2 YNNKEL (reference sequence). Written as DNA, the CDR3 is TGTGCCAGCAGTCAGCCCTGGACAGGGTACGGCAATGAGCAGTTCTTC. Amino acids: CASSQPWTGYGNEQFF.

This clonotype was counted at least ten times. The CDR3 DNA is TGTGCCAGCAGCCACCGCCCCGGAGGGGCTAGCGGGAGGGCTAGGTGGGGCACAGATACGCAGTATTTT. It yields the protein CASSHRPGGASGRARWGTDTQYF. This sequence joins TRBV7-2 and TRBJ2-3, with 12 nucleotides matching TRBD2. Germline V gene data show CDR1 as SGHTA and CDR2 as FQGNSA. The CDR3 is made up of 23 amino acids. V was pared by 5 bases and J by 1 base, with 25 bases of the junction left unmatched. Using reference TRBV7-2 and TRBJ2-3 for the parts outside the CDR3, the full variable domain is GAGVSQSPSNKVTEKGKDVELRCDPISGHTALYWYRQSLGQGLEFLIYFQGNSAPDKSGLPSDRFSAERTGGSVSTLTIQRTQQEDSAVYLCASSHRPGGASGRARWGTDTQYFGPGTRLTVL.

This clonotype was found many times. The chain is built from TRBV5-8 and TRBJ2-2; 14 positions agree with TRBD2. V shed 4 bases and J 5 bases; nucleotides not matched to a gene: 10. The CDR3 sequence is 18 residues long. Germline values: CDR1 SGHTS, CDR2 YDEGEE. CDR3 DNA sequence: TGTGCCAGCAGCCGGGGACTAGCGGGAGAATCGTTGACCGGGGAGCTGTTTTTT. Encoded protein: CASSRGLAGESLTGELFF.

This clonotype occurred many times. The chain carries TRBV30 and TRBJ1-2; TRBD1 is a possible D gene (6 bases). CDR3 length equals 14 residues. CDR1 is GTSNPN, CDR2 SVGIG, per germline (reference sequence). The V end was cut by 0 bases, the J end by 6 bases, with 14 bases between. The CDR3 DNA follows: TGTGCCTGGAGTGTACGTTGGGGGGCGAATGGCTACACCTTC. As protein: CAWSVRWGANGYTF.

The V and J genes are TRBV20-1 and TRBJ1-5; TRBD1 matches at 7 bases. V shed 5 bases, J shed 6 bases, and the junction held 13 bases outside the gene matches. Germline CDR1 is DFQATT and CDR2 is SNEGSKA (reference sequence). The CDR3 has 15 amino acids. CDR3 nucleotides: TGCAGTGCTTCAGGGGGAGGTAATTCGGGTCAGCCCCAGCATTTT. This codes for CSASGGGNSGQPQHF.

The chain carries TRBV4-1 and TRBJ2-7; D is uncertain. CDR3 length: 12 amino acids. Germline-derived CDR1 and CDR2 are MGHRA and YSYEKL. V lost 9 bases and J lost 3, with 12 bases in between. CDR3 nucleotide sequence: TGCGCCAGTGGCCCAAACGGCTACGAGCAGTACTTC. Translating gives CASGPNGYEQYF.

This clonotype was counted at least ten times. This chain links TRBV3-1 with TRBJ1-4, with D tentatively TRBD1 (6 bases). This CDR3 has 15 amino acids. Between the trimmed V and J ends, which lost 4 bases and 7 bases, there was a span of 16 bases. The germline gives CDR1 LGHDT, CDR2 YNNKEL (reference sequence). DNA for the CDR3: TGTGCCAGCAGCCCAGGTGAGGGGGTCCGTGAAAAACTGTTTTTT. Amino acids: CASSPGEGVREKLFF.

In this sample, this clonotype turned up many times. The chain links TRBV7-2 to TRBJ2-3, with 7 bases lining up with TRBD2. With V trimmed by 1 base and J by 2 bases, 6 bases remained unmatched. Germline loops: CDR1 SGHTA, CDR2 FQGNSA. The CDR3 covers 16 residues. CDR3 region: CASSLGLADHTDTQYF. CDR3 DNA sequence: TGTGCCAGCAGCTTAGGGCTAGCGGACCACACAGATACGCAGTATTTT.

This clonotype was detected only a few times. This may stem from a read error, because a much larger clone lies one nucleotide away. The chain couples TRBV2 to TRBJ2-5; unclear D gene. The germline V gene has CDR1 SNHLY and CDR2 FYNNEI. This CDR3 spans 13 amino acids. The CDR3 region is CAGSEEVRETQYF. For the CDR3, the DNA is TGTGCCGGCAGTGAAGAGGTACGGGAGACCCAGTACTTC.

This clonotype was picked up a small number of times. This sequence joins TRBV6-1 and TRBJ2-3; 8 bases match TRBD1. The CDR3 consists of 16 residues. Losses at the gene ends were 6 bases for V and 3 bases for J; bases not matched to a gene: 11. Germline V gene sequence: CDR1 MNHNS, CDR2 SASEGT. The CDR3 reads CASRRRGQGMTDTQYF. CDR3 in DNA: TGTGCCAGCAGAAGACGTGGACAGGGTATGACAGATACGCAGTATTTT.

This clonotype was observed at least ten times. The chain joins TRBV12-3 or TRBV12-4 to TRBJ2-1, with 14 bases aligning to TRBD2. The CDR3 sequence is 17 residues long. V shed 4 bases and J 7 bases; nucleotides not matched to a gene: 9. CDR3 residues: CASSSRLAGGPRNEQFF. CDR3 bases: TGTGCCAGCAGTTCCAGACTAGCGGGAGGGCCTCGTAATGAGCAGTTCTTC.

Concerning this clonotype itself: A read error may account for a junction end that differs from germline. The J gene is TRBJ1-5, the V gene TRBV5-5; 8 bases agree with TRBD1. CDR1 is SGHKS and CDR2 is YYEKEE in the germline V gene (reference sequence). The CDR3 runs to 13 residues. CDR3 loop: CASTGTGNQPHHF. The CDR3 DNA reads as TGTGCCAGCACCGGGACAGGCAATCAGCCCCATCATTTT.

The chain joins TRBV19 to TRBJ2-7, with 9 positions matching TRBD1. The trim removed 5 bases at V and 2 bases at J, leaving 7 bases unmatched. The CDR3 length is 15 residues. Germline CDR1 LNHDA, CDR2 SQIVND (reference sequence). The CDR3 region has the DNA TGTGCCAGTAGTCCCCCGGGACAGGGAACCTACGAGCAGTACTTC. Translating gives CASSPPGQGTYEQYF.

This clonotype appeared a few times. The chain employs TRBV7-2 and TRBJ2-3; D possibly corresponds to TRBD1 (6 bases). Deletions cut 4 bases from V and 0 bases from J, with 14 bases between. This CDR3 is built from 16 residues. The germline CDR1 and CDR2 sequences are SGHTA and FQGNSA. This chain's CDR3 is CASSWGQRTSTDTQYF. The DNA of the CDR3 is TGTGCCAGCAGCTGGGGGCAGCGGACTAGCACAGATACGCAGTATTTT.

This clonotype has ten or more counts. The CDR3 nucleotides are TGTGCCGCGGGGGGGCCCAACTATGGCTACACCTTC. Amino acid sequence: CAAGGPNYGYTF. V is TRBV27 and J is TRBJ1-2; tentatively, D is TRBD1 (6 bases). This CDR3 is built from 12 residues. Looked up from germline, CDR1 is MNHEY and CDR2 is SMNVEV (reference sequence). V dropped 11 bases and J dropped 2 bases, with 12 bases sitting between them.

This clonotype was detected ten times or more. V gene TRBV19 combines with J gene TRBJ2-1, with 7 bases aligning to TRBD2. CDR3 length: 13 amino acids. The germline gives CDR1 LNHDA, CDR2 SQIVND (reference sequence). The J segment lost 5 bases and the V segment lost 7 bases, leaving 5 bases of the junction unmatched. CDR3: CASNAGRDNEQFF. CDR3 in DNA: TGTGCCAGTAACGCAGGGAGGGACAATGAGCAGTTCTTC.

Many counts were recorded for this clonotype. The V call is TRBV12-3 or TRBV12-4, the J call TRBJ1-2; possible D gene TRBD1, 6 bases. Trimming removed 5 bases from V and 6 bases from J, with 10 bases in between. This CDR3 has 12 residues. CDR3 amino acids: CASSTGRDGYTF. The CDR3 coding sequence is TGTGCCAGCAGTACAGGGAGGGATGGCTACACCTTC.